This record covers a single T cell receptor (beta chain). Sequencing was performed with immunoSEQ multiplex PCR; in TCRdb, only in-frame clones are kept and a portion is missing. The table shows 120,000 or so clones, with about 92% occurring only once. This specimen comes from a study of T cell responses to AZD1222 COVID-19 vaccine. The germline gives CDR1 SGHAT, CDR2 FQNNGV. With 6 bases clipped from V and 2 bases from J, the junction kept 12 bases outside the gene matches. The CDR3 runs to 16 residues. The genes are TRBV11-2 and TRBJ1-2, with TRBD1 matching 7 bases. The material was peripheral blood, obtained on day 0 of AZD1222 vaccination. The sequence was obtained from an adult in good health. CDR3 sequence: CASSPDRTFRNYGYTF. The CDR3 bases are TGTGCCAGCAGTCCGGACAGGACCTTTCGCAACTATGGCTACACCTTC.